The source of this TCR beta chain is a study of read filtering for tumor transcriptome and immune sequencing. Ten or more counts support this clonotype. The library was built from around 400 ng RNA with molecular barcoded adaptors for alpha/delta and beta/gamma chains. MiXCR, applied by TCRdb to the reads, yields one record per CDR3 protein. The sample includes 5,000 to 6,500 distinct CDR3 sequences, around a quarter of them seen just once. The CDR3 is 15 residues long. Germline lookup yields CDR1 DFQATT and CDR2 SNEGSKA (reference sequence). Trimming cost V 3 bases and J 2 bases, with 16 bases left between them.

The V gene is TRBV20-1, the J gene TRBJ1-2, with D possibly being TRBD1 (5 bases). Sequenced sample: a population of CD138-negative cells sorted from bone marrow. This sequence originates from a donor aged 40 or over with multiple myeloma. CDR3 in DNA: TGCAGTGCTAGGGGACCTCAAGCAGAGAACTATGGCTACACCTTC. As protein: CSARGPQAENYGYTF.